These T cell receptor beta chains were read from a single sample in a study of T cell responses to AZD1222 COVID-19 vaccine. Repertoires were generated with immunoSEQ multiplex PCR, while TCRdb's copy carries only in-frame clones and drops some. The sample has 140,000 to 150,000 clones; around 90% are singletons. Sequencing used peripheral blood, obtained 28 days after the second AZD1222 dose. The source is an adult who received the AZD1222 COVID-19 vaccine. The CDR3 runs from the conserved cysteine through the conserved F or W. The D gene is left open where the match is weak. Expanded clones get a size class; other rows say once, few or many, or leave the size out.

clone_size	v_call	j_call	d_call	cdr3_aa	cdr3_nt
-	TRBV6-5	TRBJ1-1	-	CASRGRQNTEAFF	TGTGCCAGCAGAGGGCGGCAGAACACTGAAGCTTTCTTT
few	TRBV5-8	TRBJ1-1	TRBD1	CASSWELLDRGMTEAFF	TGTGCCAGCAGCTGGGAACTACTGGACAGGGGAATGACTGAAGCTTTCTTT
many	TRBV5-4	TRBJ2-1	TRBD2	CASSPTGTRLYNEQFF	TGTGCCAGCAGCCCAACCGGGACTAGGCTCTACAATGAGCAGTTCTTC
-	TRBV2	TRBJ2-2	TRBD2	CASRLKRGGATGELFF	TGTGCCAGCAGGCTAAAGCGGGGGGGAGCCACCGGGGAGCTGTTTTTT
-	TRBV2	TRBJ2-2	TRBD2	CASSRYSGGAAGELFF	TGTGCCAGCAGTCGTTATAGCGGGGGGGCCGCCGGGGAGCTGTTTTTT
-	TRBV19	TRBJ2-2	TRBD2	CASSLRLAANTGELFF	TGTGCCAGTAGTCTACGACTAGCGGCGAACACCGGGGAGCTGTTTTTT
-	TRBV30	TRBJ1-5	-	CACTLGGEQPQHF	TGTGCCTGCACCCTTGGGGGTGAACAGCCCCAGCATTTT
-	TRBV4-1	TRBJ2-7	-	CASSQTIYEQYF	TGCGCCAGCAGCCAAACGATCTACGAGCAGTACTTC
-	TRBV2	TRBJ2-6	TRBD1	CASGRDRLSGANVLTF	TGTGCCAGCGGCCGGGACAGACTCTCTGGGGCCAACGTCCTGACTTTC
-	TRBV19	TRBJ2-5	-	CASSWGVHETQYF	TGTGCCAGTAGTTGGGGAGTCCATGAGACCCAGTACTTC
once	TRBV29-1	TRBJ1-1	-	CSPRLAGNTEAFF	TGCAGCCCGAGGTTGGCGGGAAACACTGAAGCTTTCTTT
-	TRBV5-4	TRBJ2-2	TRBD1	CASSPNPLRGQGTGELFF	TGTGCCAGCAGCCCAAACCCGTTAAGGGGGCAAGGCACCGGGGAGCTGTTTTTT
-	TRBV18	TRBJ2-3	-	CASSPVEDTQYF	TGTGCCAGCTCACCCGTCGAAGATACGCAGTATTTT
-	TRBV7-2	TRBJ2-6	-	CASSLVGGAGANVLTF	TGTGCCAGCAGCTTAGTGGGGGGCGCTGGGGCCAACGTCCTGACTTTC
-	TRBV7-9	TRBJ2-1	-	CASSLGGGAGANEQFF	TGTGCCAGCAGCTTAGGTGGCGGGGCCGGGGCCAATGAGCAGTTCTTC
-	TRBV11-3	TRBJ1-6	-	CASSFGVEGSPLHF	TGTGCCAGCAGCTTTGGCGTGGAGGGCTCACCCCTCCACTTT
-	TRBV18	TRBJ2-1	-	CASSPTTVIPNNEQFF	TGTGCCAGCTCACCAACGACAGTCATCCCTAACAATGAGCAGTTCTTC
-	TRBV5-4	TRBJ2-7	-	CASSLWGAGGRSYEQYF	TGTGCCAGCAGCTTGTGGGGGGCTGGGGGGAGATCCTACGAGCAGTACTTC
-	TRBV5-1	TRBJ1-1	-	CASSLNGGVTEAFF	TGCGCCAGCAGCTTGAATGGCGGGGTCACTGAAGCTTTCTTT
once	TRBV2	TRBJ2-3	-	CASRITDTQYF	TGTGCCAGTCGGATTACAGATACGCAGTATTTT
-	TRBV3-1/TRBV3-2	TRBJ2-2	TRBD1	CASSQGQGRDYTGELFF	TGTGCCAGCAGCCAAGGACAGGGTAGGGATTACACCGGGGAGCTGTTTTTT
-	TRBV7-2	TRBJ1-4	TRBD1	CASSFHSQGVSDEKLFF	TGTGCCAGCAGCTTCCACTCACAGGGGGTGTCTGATGAAAAACTGTTTTTT
-	TRBV9	TRBJ2-1	TRBD2	CASSVLSGMFNEQFF	TGTGCCAGCAGCGTTCTTAGCGGGATGTTCAATGAGCAGTTCTTC
-	TRBV7-9	TRBJ1-6	-	CASSSSTTSYNSPLHF	TGTGCCAGCAGCTCCTCGACAACTAGCTATAATTCACCCCTCCACTTT
-	TRBV18	TRBJ2-4	TRBD1	CASSPTRQGAGAKNIQYF	TGTGCCAGCTCACCCACCCGACAGGGGGCAGGAGCCAAAAACATTCAGTACTTC
-	TRBV11-2	TRBJ1-1	-	CASSLGTATYFFMNTEAFF	TGTGCCAGCAGCTTAGGGACAGCGACCTATTTTTTCATGAACACTGAAGCTTTCTTT
-	TRBV14	TRBJ1-1	TRBD1	CASSRISGQGPEAFF	TGTGCCAGCAGCCGTATCTCCGGACAGGGCCCTGAAGCTTTCTTT
-	TRBV11-3	TRBJ2-7	-	CASSGSLHHEQYF	TGTGCCAGCAGCGGGAGCCTGCACCACGAGCAGTACTTC
-	TRBV19	TRBJ2-1	TRBD2	CASGGGPDYNEQFF	TGTGCCAGTGGGGGGGGTCCCGACTACAATGAGCAGTTCTTC
-	TRBV5-5	TRBJ1-1	-	CASSLDLSTEAFF	TGTGCCAGCAGCTTGGACTTGAGCACTGAAGCTTTCTTT
once	TRBV6-5	TRBJ1-2	-	CASRRMGGSLFGYTF	TGTGCCAGCCGGCGCATGGGGGGTAGTTTGTTTGGCTACACCTTC
-	TRBV5-1	TRBJ2-1	-	CASSFGRNNEQFF	TGCGCCAGCAGCTTTGGGCGCAACAATGAGCAGTTCTTC
few	TRBV19	TRBJ1-2	-	CASSRDGSLYGYTF	TGTGCCAGTAGTCGGGACGGGAGTCTCTATGGCTACACCTTC
-	TRBV5-6	TRBJ2-3	-	CASSWSALTDTQYF	TGTGCCAGCAGCTGGTCGGCTCTCACAGATACGCAGTATTTT
-	TRBV19	TRBJ1-5	-	CASSTRQDNQPQHF	TGTGCCAGTAGTACCCGACAGGACAATCAGCCCCAGCATTTT
-	TRBV9	TRBJ1-1	-	CASSPGGAGNTEAFF	TGTGCCAGCAGCCCCGGCGGGGCTGGGAACACTGAAGCTTTCTTT
-	TRBV25-1	TRBJ1-1	-	CASSAPWEGHPEAFF	TGTGCCAGCAGTGCCCCGTGGGAGGGTCACCCTGAAGCTTTCTTT
-	TRBV5-4	TRBJ2-7	-	CASSLDMFSYEQYF	TGTGCCAGCAGCTTGGACATGTTCTCCTACGAGCAGTACTTC
-	TRBV5-4	TRBJ2-3	TRBD1	CASSSPRDRSGDTQYF	TGTGCCAGCAGCAGCCCACGGGACAGGTCAGGAGATACGCAGTATTTT
-	TRBV29-1	TRBJ2-5	-	CSVESWGETQYF	TGCAGCGTTGAAAGCTGGGGAGAGACCCAGTACTTC
-	TRBV4-2	TRBJ2-5	TRBD2	CASSQLGLAGGRQETQYF	TGTGCCAGCAGCCAACTGGGACTAGCGGGAGGGAGGCAAGAGACCCAGTACTTC
-	TRBV7-9	TRBJ1-1	-	CASSLGARQVFRAEAFF	TGTGCCAGCAGCTTAGGAGCCCGACAGGTCTTTCGCGCTGAAGCTTTCTTT
-	TRBV12-5	TRBJ1-2	-	CASGLVRRSSYGYTF	TGTGCTAGTGGTTTGGTACGTAGGAGTTCCTATGGCTACACCTTC
-	TRBV12-5	TRBJ2-2	-	CASGLVLGGITGELFF	TGTGCTAGTGGTTTGGTATTGGGCGGAATCACCGGGGAGCTGTTTTTT
-	TRBV18	TRBJ1-2	-	CASSPEVGNGYTF	TGTGCCAGCTCACCCGAAGTGGGGAATGGCTACACCTTC
-	TRBV10-3	TRBJ1-1	-	CAIKSGREAFF	TGTGCCATCAAATCGGGCAGGGAAGCTTTCTTT
-	TRBV7-2	TRBJ2-5	-	CASSLLGGPVPKETQYF	TGTGCCAGCAGCTTATTAGGTGGCCCAGTCCCGAAAGAGACCCAGTACTTC
few	TRBV5-5	TRBJ1-2	-	CASSLPGATAPVNYGYTF	TGTGCCAGCAGCCTCCCAGGGGCGACGGCCCCTGTGAACTATGGCTACACCTTC
-	TRBV12-5	TRBJ1-3	-	CASTPSGNTIYF	TGTGCTAGTACTCCCTCTGGAAACACCATATATTTT
-	TRBV14	TRBJ2-1	TRBD2	CASSHGLAGGYNEQFF	TGTGCCAGCAGCCACGGACTAGCGGGAGGGTACAATGAGCAGTTCTTC
once	TRBV6-5	TRBJ2-7	TRBD1	CASRHRGWYEQYF	TGTGCCAGCAGGCACAGGGGTTGGTACGAGCAGTACTTC
-	TRBV4-1	TRBJ1-4	-	CASSPVITSRGMGEKLFF	TGCGCCAGCAGCCCAGTAATAACCTCCAGGGGTATGGGTGAAAAACTGTTTTTT